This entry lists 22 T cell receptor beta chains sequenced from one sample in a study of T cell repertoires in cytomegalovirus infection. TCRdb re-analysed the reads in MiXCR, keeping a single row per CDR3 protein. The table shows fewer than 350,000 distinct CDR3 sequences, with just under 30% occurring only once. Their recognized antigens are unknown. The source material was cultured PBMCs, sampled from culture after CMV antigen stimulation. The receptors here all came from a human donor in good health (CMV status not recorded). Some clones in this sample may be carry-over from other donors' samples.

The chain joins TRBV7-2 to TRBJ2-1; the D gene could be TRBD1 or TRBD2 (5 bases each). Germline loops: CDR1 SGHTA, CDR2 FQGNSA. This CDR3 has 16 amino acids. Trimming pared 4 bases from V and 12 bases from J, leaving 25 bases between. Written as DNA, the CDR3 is TGTGCCAGCAGCTCCCCCCTACTTGAAACTAGGGGTGGGCAGTTCTTC. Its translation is CASSSPLLETRGGQFF.

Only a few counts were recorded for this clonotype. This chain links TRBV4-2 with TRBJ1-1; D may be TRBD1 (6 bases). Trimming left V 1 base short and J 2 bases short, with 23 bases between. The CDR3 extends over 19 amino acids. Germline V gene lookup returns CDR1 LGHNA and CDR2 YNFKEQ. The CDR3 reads CASSQVKWSRGLVNTEAFF. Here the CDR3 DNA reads TGTGCCAGCAGCCAAGTTAAGTGGTCCAGGGGACTTGTTAACACTGAAGCTTTCTTT.

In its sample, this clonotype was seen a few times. CDR3 nucleotide sequence: TGCGCCAGCAGCTTGGAATGGGGAGCAGATACGCAGTATTTT. It encodes CASSLEWGADTQYF. The genes are TRBV5-1 and TRBJ2-3, with TRBD2 as a possible D gene (5 bases). Germline V gene data show CDR1 as SGHRS and CDR2 as YFSETQ. Trimming removed 0 bases from V and 4 bases from J, with 9 bases in between. CDR3 size: 14 residues.

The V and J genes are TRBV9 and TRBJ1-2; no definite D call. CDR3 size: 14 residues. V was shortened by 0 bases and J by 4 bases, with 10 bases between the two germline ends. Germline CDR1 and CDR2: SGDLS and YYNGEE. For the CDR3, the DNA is TGTGCCAGCAGCGTAGCGAGCGGGCCCTATGGCTACACCTTC. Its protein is CASSVASGPYGYTF.

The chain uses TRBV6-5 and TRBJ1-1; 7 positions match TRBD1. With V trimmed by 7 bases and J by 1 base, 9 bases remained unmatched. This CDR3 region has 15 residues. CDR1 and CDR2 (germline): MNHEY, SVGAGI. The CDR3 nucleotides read TGTGCCAGCACCCCTCCGACAGGGAGGAACACTGAAGCTTTCTTT. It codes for CASTPPTGRNTEAFF.

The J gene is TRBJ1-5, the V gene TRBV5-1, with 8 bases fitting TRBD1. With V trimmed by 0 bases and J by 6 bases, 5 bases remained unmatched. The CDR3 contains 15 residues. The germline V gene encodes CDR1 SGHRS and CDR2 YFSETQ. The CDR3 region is CASSLVAGGGQPQHF. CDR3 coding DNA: TGCGCCAGCAGCTTGGTCGCAGGGGGCGGTCAGCCCCAGCATTTT.

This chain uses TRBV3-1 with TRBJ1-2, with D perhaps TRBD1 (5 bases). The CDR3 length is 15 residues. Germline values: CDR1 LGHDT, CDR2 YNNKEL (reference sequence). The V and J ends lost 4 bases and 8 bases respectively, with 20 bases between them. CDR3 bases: TGTGCCAGCAGCCTCCTTGGGACGCCGTATGTGGGCTACACCTTC. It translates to CASSLLGTPYVGYTF.

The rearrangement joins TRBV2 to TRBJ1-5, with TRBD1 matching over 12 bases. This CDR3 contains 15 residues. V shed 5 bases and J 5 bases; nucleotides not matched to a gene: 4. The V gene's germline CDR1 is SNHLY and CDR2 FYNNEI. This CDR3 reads CASSPGQGAHQPQHF. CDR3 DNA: TGTGCCAGCAGTCCGGGACAGGGGGCCCATCAGCCCCAGCATTTT.

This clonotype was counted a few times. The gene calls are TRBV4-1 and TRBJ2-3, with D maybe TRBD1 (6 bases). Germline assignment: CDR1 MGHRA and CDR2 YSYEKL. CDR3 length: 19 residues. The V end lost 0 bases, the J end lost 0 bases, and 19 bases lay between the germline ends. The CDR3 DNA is TGCGCCAGCAGCCAAGAAGGAACCTCGGGAACAGGGAGCACAGATACGCAGTATTTT. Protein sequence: CASSQEGTSGTGSTDTQYF.

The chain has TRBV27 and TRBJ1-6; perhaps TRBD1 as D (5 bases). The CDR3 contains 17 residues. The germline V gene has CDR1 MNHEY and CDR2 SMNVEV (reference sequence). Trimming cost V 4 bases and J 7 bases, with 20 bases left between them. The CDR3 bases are TGTGCCAGCAGTTCCCTCGGGCGCAGGGAGGGCAATTCACCCCTCCACTTT. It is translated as CASSSLGRREGNSPLHF.

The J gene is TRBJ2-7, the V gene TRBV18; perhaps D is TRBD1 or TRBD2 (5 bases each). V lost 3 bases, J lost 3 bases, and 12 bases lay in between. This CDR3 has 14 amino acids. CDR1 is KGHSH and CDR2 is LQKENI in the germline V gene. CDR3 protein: CASSPSGRIYEQYF. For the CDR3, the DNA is TGTGCCAGCTCACCTTCGGGACGGATCTACGAGCAGTACTTC.

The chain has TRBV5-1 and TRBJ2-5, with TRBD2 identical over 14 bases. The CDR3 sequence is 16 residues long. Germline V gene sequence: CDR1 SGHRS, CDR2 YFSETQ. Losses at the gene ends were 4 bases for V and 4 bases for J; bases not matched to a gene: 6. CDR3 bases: TGCGCCAGCAGCCCGGGGGGACTAGCGGGAGTAGAGACCCAGTACTTC. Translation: CASSPGGLAGVETQYF.

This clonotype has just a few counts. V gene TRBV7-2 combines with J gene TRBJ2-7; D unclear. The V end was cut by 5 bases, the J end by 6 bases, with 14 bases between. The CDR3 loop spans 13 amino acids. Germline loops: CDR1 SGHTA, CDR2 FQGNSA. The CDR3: CASSPQWLAEQYF. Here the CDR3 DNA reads TGTGCCAGCAGCCCCCAGTGGCTCGCCGAGCAGTACTTC.

CDR3: CASSILQNTGELFF. CDR3 sequence (DNA): TGTGCCAGTAGTATTTTACAGAACACCGGGGAGCTGTTTTTT. The V call is TRBV19, the J call TRBJ2-2; no definite D call. The germline V gene encodes CDR1 LNHDA and CDR2 SQIVND (reference sequence). The CDR3 has 14 residues. V lost 3 bases and J 1 base, leaving 6 bases between the germline ends.

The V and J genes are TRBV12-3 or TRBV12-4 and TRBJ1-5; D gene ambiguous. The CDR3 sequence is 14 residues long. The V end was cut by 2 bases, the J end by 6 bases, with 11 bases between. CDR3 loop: CASSLRVGFQPQHF. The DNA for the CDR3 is TGTGCCAGCAGTTTAAGAGTAGGTTTTCAGCCCCAGCATTTT.

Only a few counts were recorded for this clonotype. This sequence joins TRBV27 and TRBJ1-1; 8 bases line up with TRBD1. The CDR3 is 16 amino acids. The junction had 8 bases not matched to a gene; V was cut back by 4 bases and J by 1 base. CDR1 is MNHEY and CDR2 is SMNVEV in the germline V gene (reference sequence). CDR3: CASSSGRGLPNTEAFF. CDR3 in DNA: TGTGCCAGCAGTTCGGGCAGGGGGCTCCCGAACACTGAAGCTTTCTTT.

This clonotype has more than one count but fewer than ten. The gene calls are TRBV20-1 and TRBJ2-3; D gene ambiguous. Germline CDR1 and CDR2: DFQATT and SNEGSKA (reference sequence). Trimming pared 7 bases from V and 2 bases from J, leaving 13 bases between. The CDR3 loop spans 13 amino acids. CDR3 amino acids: CSGHGTNTDTQYF. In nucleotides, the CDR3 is TGCAGTGGCCACGGAACCAACACAGATACGCAGTATTTT.

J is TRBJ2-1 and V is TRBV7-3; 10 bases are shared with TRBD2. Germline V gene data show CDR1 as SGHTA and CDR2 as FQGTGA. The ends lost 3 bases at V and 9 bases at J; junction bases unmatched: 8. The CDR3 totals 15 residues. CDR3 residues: CASSFGLAGEGEQFF. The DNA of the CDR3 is TGTGCCAGCAGCTTTGGGCTAGCGGGAGAAGGTGAGCAGTTCTTC.

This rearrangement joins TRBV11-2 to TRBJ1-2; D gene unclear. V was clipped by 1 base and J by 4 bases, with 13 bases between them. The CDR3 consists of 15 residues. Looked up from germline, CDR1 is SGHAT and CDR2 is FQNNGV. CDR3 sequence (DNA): TGTGCCAGCAGCTTAGTCAGACTACCGGGCTATGGCTACACCTTC. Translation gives CASSLVRLPGYGYTF.

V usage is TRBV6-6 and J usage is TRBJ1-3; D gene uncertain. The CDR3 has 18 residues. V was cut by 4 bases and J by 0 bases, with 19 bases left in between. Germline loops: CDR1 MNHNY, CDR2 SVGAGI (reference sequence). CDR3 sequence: CASSFTTPGGNSGNTIYF. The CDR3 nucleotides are TGTGCCAGCAGTTTTACCACCCCAGGAGGCAACTCTGGAAACACCATATATTTT.

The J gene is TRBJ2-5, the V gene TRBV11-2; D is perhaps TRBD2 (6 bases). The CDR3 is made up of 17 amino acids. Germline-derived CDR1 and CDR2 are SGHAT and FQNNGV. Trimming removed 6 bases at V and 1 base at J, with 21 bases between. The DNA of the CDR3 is TGTGCCAGCAGGTTCCGGGACTTGAGCGGACTCCAAGAGACCCAGTACTTC. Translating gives CASRFRDLSGLQETQYF. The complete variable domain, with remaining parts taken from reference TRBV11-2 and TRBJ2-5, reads EAGVAQSPRYKIIEKRQSVAFWCNPISGHATLYWYQQILGQGPKLLIQFQNNGVVDDSQLPKDRFSAERLKGVDSTLKIQPAKLEDSAVYLCASRFRDLSGLQETQYFGPGTRLLVL.

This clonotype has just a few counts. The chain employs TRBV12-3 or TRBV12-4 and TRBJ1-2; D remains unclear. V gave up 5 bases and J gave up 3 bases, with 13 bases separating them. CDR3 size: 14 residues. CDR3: CASSRAIGYYGYTF. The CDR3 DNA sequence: TGTGCCAGCAGTAGAGCGATAGGATACTATGGCTACACCTTC.